This is a list of T cell receptor beta chains from one sample in a study of beta chain features in type 1 diabetes. Assay: immunoSEQ multiplex PCR; the TCRdb copy retains only in-frame clones and omits some. The sample includes a few hundred thousand clones, around 12% seen only once; the top ten take about 0.01%. Sequencing was carried out using naive CD4+ T cells from blood. The source is a woman between 18 and 30 years old with type 1 diabetes. Both conserved end residues are part of each CDR3. D genes are given only for firm matches. The listing skips clone size in some rows; elsewhere it reads once, few, many or a size class.

-	TRBJ2-5	TRBV6-5	-	TGTGCCAGCAGTTTTTATGGCGGCCAAGAGACCCAGTACTTC	CASSFYGGQETQYF
few	TRBJ1-1	TRBV18	-	TGTGCCAGCTCACCATATCAGGGCAGGCTGAACACTGAAGCTTTCTTT	CASSPYQGRLNTEAFF
few	TRBJ1-1	TRBV29-1	TRBD1	TGCAGCGCTGCGACAGGGTTGAACACTGAAGCTTTCTTT	CSAATGLNTEAFF
few	TRBJ2-3	TRBV7-2	TRBD2	TGTGCCAGCAGCTCACTAGCGGGAGCATCAGATACGCAGTATTTT	CASSSLAGASDTQYF
few	TRBJ1-1	TRBV19	-	TGTGCCAGTAGTATTGAAGCGGGGGTTCCTGAAGCTTTCTTT	CASSIEAGVPEAFF
few	TRBJ2-7	TRBV7-9	TRBD2	TGTGCCAGCAGCACAACTAGCGGGGGGGACTCCTACGAGCAGTACTTC	CASSTTSGGDSYEQYF
few	TRBJ1-1	TRBV7-2	TRBD1	TGTGCCAGCAGACCCGATCGACAGGGAGGTGAAGCTTTCTTT	CASRPDRQGGEAFF
-	TRBJ1-1	TRBV11-2	-	TGTGCCAGCAGCCCTAGGACAGATTTTAACACTGAAGCTTTCTTT	CASSPRTDFNTEAFF
-	TRBJ1-2	TRBV25-1	TRBD1	TGTGCCAGCAGTGAGGCGGGACAGGGGGCATTGAGCTATGGCTACACCTTC	CASSEAGQGALSYGYTF
-	TRBJ2-2	TRBV15	-	TGTGCCACCAGCAGAGATCCCTACAACACCGGGGAGCTGTTTTTT	CATSRDPYNTGELFF
few	TRBJ2-2	TRBV2	TRBD1	TGTGCCAGCAGTGATCAGGGGGCGGGGCTGTTTTTT	CASSDQGAGLFF
few	TRBJ1-2	TRBV18	-	TGTGCCAGCTCACCGGACAGCAGTTATGGCTACACCTTC	CASSPDSSYGYTF
few	TRBJ2-7	TRBV4-1	-	TGCGCCAGCAGCCAAGATACATCGACAGGCCGGTACTTC	CASSQDTSTGRYF
-	TRBJ2-1	TRBV5-4	TRBD2	TGTGCCAGCAGCTTGGAAGGCGGGGGGGCTTCCTACAATGAGCAGTTCTTC	CASSLEGGGASYNEQFF
-	TRBJ1-5	TRBV23-1	-	TGCGCCAGCAGTCAACTCCTCCCCCATCAGCCCCAGCATTTT	CASSQLLPHQPQHF
-	TRBJ2-5	TRBV29-1	TRBD1	TGCAGCGTTGAAAAGGGGGCCGGTGAGACCCAGTACTTC	CSVEKGAGETQYF
few	TRBJ2-1	TRBV5-1	TRBD1	TGCGCCAGCAGCTCCTACGGACAGGGGATCGGTAATGAGCAGTTCTTC	CASSSYGQGIGNEQFF
-	TRBJ1-1	TRBV2	-	TGTGCCAGCAGTGCAGGCCCCCGGGCTTTCTTT	CASSAGPRAFF
few	TRBJ2-5	TRBV18	-	TGTGCCAGCTCACCACAACAGGAGCAAGAGACCCAGTACTTC	CASSPQQEQETQYF
few	TRBJ2-1	TRBV9	TRBD1	TGTGCCAGCAGCGCAGCCGGGACAGGGTTCAATGAGCAGTTCTTC	CASSAAGTGFNEQFF